This record covers a single T cell receptor beta chain. What it binds is not known. The data were produced by immunoSEQ multiplex PCR, yet TCRdb's version contains in-frame clones alone and is incomplete. The table has 95,000 to 150,000 clones, 85% to 95% seen once. The junction had 2 bases not matched to a gene; V was cut back by 4 bases and J by 3 bases. The CDR3 length is 15 residues. Per the germline V gene, CDR1 is MGHRA and CDR2 is YSYEKL. The sample comes from a study of graft-versus-host responses after intestinal transplantation. Overall study: Multivisceral, liver-intestinal, or isolated intestinal grafts went to recipients.

Study-wide results and limits: Graft-versus-host to host-versus-graft clonal ratios in allografts were high in patients with graft-donor T cell macrochimerism. After transplant, early declines in HvG clones were associated with peak levels of circulating GvH clones.

This clonotype was obtained from a human donor who received an intestinal transplant. The rearrangement links TRBV4-1 to TRBJ2-1, with TRBD2 matching over 11 bases. The sample was unstimulated CD8+ T cells sorted from spleen or lymph node cells, taken before intestinal transplant. CDR3 in DNA: TGCGCCAGCAGCCCGGGACTAGCGGACTACAATGAGCAGTTCTTC. Translating it yields CASSPGLADYNEQFF.